This T cell receptor beta chain came from a study of vaccination and CD4 T cells after COVID-19. Overall study context: Six males and four females, two Hispanic, made up the convalescents. Study-wide findings and caveats: Convalescent participants were relatively few, and none had early post-infection timepoints studied.

Sequenced with the Oncomine TCR Beta short-read assay was DNA taken from cultured CD4+ T cells. TCRdb ran MiXCR on the PCR reads and lists one entry per CDR3 protein. Here the sample spans approximately 21,000 distinct CDR3 sequences, approximately 59% being singletons. The V gene's germline CDR1 is LNHDA and CDR2 SQIVND (reference sequence). V lost 1 base and J lost 7, with 13 bases in between. The CDR3 length is 15 residues. The treatment is: approximately 9-day PBMC culture with coronavirus spike peptide pools or control peptides (ViraFEST assay). Notes on this clonotype: Its target is not known.

This chain connects TRBV19 to TRBJ2-2, with unresolved D. The receptor was isolated from a human donor who received a COVID-19 vaccine. Source: CD4+ T cells from blood, cultured in vitro, taken after SARS-CoV-2 vaccination. DNA for the CDR3: TGTGCCAGTAGTATAGGTGGGAATGATGGCGGGGAGCTGTTTTTT. This translates into CASSIGGNDGGELFF. Complete variable domain (other parts from reference TRBV19 and TRBJ2-2): DGGITQSPKYLFRKEGQNVTLSCEQNLNHDAMYWYRQDPGQGLRLIYYSQIVNDFQKGDIAEGYSVSREKKESFPLTVTSAQKNPTAFYLCASSIGGNDGGELFFGEGSRLTVL.